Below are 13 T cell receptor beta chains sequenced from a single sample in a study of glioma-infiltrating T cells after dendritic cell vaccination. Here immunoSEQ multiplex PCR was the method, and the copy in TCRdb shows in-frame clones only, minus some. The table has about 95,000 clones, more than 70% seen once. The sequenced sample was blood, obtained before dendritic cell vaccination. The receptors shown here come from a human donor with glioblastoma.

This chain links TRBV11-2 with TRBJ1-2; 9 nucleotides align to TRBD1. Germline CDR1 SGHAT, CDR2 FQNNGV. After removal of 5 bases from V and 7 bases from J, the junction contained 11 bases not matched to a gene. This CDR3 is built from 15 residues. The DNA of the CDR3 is TGTGCCAGCAGCGCCTCCCTACAGGGGGCAGTTGGCTACACCTTC. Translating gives CASSASLQGAVGYTF.

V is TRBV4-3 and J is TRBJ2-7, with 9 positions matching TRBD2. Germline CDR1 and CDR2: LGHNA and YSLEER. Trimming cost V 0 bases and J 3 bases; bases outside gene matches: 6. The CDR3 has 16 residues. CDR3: CASSQDRLAESYEQYF. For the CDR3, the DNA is TGCGCCAGCAGCCAAGATAGACTAGCGGAGAGCTACGAGCAGTACTTC.

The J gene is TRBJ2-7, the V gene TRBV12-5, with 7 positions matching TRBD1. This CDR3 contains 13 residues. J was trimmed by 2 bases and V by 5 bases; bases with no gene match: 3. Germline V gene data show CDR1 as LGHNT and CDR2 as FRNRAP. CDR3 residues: CASGPQGAYEQYF. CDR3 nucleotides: TGTGCTAGTGGTCCTCAGGGGGCCTACGAGCAGTACTTC. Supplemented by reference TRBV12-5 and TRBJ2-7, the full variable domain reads DARVTQTPRHKVTEMGQEVTMRCQPILGHNTVFWYRQTMMQGLELLAYFRNRAPLDDSGMPKDRFSAEMPDATLATLKIQPSEPRDSAVYFCASGPQGAYEQYFGPGTRLTVT.

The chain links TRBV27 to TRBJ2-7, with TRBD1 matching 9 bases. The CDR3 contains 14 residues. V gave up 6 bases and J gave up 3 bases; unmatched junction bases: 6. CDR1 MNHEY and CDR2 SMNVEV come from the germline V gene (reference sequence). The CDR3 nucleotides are TGTGCCAGCAGCCCCGGGACAGGGCTCTACGAGCAGTACTTC. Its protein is CASSPGTGLYEQYF.

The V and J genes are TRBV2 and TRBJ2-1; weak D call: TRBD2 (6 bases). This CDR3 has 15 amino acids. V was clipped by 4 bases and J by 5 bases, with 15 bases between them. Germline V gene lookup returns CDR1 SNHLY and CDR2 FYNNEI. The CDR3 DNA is TGTGCCAGCAGTGGCCGGGAGCGGTTGCACAATGAGCAGTTCTTC. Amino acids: CASSGRERLHNEQFF.

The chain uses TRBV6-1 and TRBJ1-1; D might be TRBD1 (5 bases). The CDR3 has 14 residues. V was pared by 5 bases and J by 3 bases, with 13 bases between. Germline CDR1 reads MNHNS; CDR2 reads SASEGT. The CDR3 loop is CASSWAGSHTEAFF. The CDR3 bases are TGTGCCAGCAGTTGGGCAGGGTCCCACACTGAAGCTTTCTTT.

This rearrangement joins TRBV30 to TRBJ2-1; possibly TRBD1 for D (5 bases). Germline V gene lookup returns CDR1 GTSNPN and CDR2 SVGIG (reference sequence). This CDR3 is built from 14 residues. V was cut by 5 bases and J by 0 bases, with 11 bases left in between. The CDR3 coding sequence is TGTGCCTGGTCAGGGTGGGCCTCCTACAATGAGCAGTTCTTC. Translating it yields CAWSGWASYNEQFF.

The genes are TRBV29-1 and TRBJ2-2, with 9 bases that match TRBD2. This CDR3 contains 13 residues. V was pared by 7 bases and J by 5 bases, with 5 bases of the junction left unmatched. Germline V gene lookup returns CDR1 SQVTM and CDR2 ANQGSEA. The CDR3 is CSARAGGTGELFF. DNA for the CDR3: TGCAGCGCACGAGCGGGGGGTACCGGGGAGCTGTTTTTT.

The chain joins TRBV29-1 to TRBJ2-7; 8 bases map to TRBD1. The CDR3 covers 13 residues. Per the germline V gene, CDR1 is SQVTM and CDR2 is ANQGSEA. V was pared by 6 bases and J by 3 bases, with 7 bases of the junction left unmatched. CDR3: CSVLGTGFYEQYF. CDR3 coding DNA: TGCAGCGTCCTCGGGACAGGCTTCTACGAGCAGTACTTC.

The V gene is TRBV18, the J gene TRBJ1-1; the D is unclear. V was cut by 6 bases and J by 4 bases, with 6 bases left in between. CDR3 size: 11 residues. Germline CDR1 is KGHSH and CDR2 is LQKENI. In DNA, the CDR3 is TGTGCCAGCTCCCCCTCCACTGAAGCTTTCTTT. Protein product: CASSPSTEAFF.

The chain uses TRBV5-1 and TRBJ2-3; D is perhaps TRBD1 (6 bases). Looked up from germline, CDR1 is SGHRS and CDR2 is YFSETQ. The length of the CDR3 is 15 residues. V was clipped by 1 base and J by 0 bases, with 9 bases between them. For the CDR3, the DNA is TGCGCCAGCAGCTTGATGGGGGCTAGCACAGATACGCAGTATTTT. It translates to CASSLMGASTDTQYF.

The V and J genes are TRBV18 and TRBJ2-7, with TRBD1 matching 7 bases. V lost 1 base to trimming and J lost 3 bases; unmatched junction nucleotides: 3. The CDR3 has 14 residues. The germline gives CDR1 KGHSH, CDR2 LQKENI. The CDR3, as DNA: TGTGCCAGCTCACCACTTGGGACAGACTACGAGCAGTACTTC. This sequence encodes CASSPLGTDYEQYF.

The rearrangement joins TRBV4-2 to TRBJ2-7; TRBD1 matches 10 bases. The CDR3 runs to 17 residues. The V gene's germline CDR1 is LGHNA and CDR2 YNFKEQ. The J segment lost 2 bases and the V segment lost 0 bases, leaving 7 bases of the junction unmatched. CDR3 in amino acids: CASSQDSPGQGAYEQYF. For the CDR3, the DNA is TGTGCCAGCAGCCAAGATTCCCCCGGACAGGGGGCCTACGAGCAGTACTTC.